The 23 T cell receptor beta chains presented below share a single source sample, sequenced in a study of T-cell memory formation after mild COVID-19. From the 5' RACE reads, TCRdb called clonotypes with MiXCR, one entry per CDR3 protein. This sample yields 140,000 or so distinct CDR3 sequences, of which over 6% are seen a single time; under 2.5% belongs to the top ten. The specimen was PBMCs or a T cell subset sorted from them (not recorded which). The receptor source for this set is an adult woman who had mild COVID-19 (a few samples of this study predate the infection). Cell type and time point are not known.

The V call is TRBV7-2, the J call TRBJ2-7; D may correspond to TRBD1 or TRBD2 (5 bases each). Germline CDR1 reads SGHTA; CDR2 reads FQGNSA. CDR3 size: 13 residues. Trimming cost V 8 bases and J 3 bases, with 14 bases left between them. CDR3 sequence reads: CASGTLTHYEQYF. CDR3 coding DNA: TGTGCCAGCGGGACGCTGACTCACTACGAGCAGTACTTC.

The sample holds a few counts of this clonotype. J is TRBJ2-2 and V is TRBV24-1; a possible D gene is TRBD1 (6 bases). Per the germline V gene, CDR1 is KGHDR and CDR2 is SFDVKD. With 3 bases removed from V and 1 base from J, the gap between germline ends came to 11 bases. This CDR3 has 16 amino acids. The CDR3 DNA sequence: TGTGCCACCAGTGATCCGGGACAAGAGAACACCGGGGAGCTGTTTTTT. Its translation: CATSDPGQENTGELFF.

This clonotype was counted a few times. The V gene is TRBV27, the J gene TRBJ1-2, with 8 bases aligning to TRBD1. The CDR3 extends over 16 amino acids. Unmatched junction bases numbered 9, after V lost 1 base and J lost 5 bases. Germline V CDR1 and CDR2: MNHEY, SMNVEV (reference sequence). Written as DNA, the CDR3 is TGTGCCAGCAGTTTATACCCGACAGGGGTTGGGTATGGCTACACCTTC. It is translated as CASSLYPTGVGYGYTF.

This clonotype occurred a few times. V and J are TRBV6-5 and TRBJ2-7; 8 bases map to TRBD2. This CDR3 has 15 residues. With V trimmed by 6 bases and J by 2 bases, 9 bases remained unmatched. The V gene's germline CDR1 is MNHEY and CDR2 SVGAGI. The CDR3 loop reads CASRAQREKAYEQYF. The CDR3 DNA is TGTGCCAGCAGAGCCCAGCGGGAGAAGGCCTACGAGCAGTACTTC.

The table lists this clonotype with many counts. V gene TRBV7-2 combines with J gene TRBJ2-1; TRBD2 matches at 10 bases. This CDR3 is built from 17 residues. Germline V gene sequence: CDR1 SGHTA, CDR2 FQGNSA. J was trimmed by 0 bases and V by 2 bases; bases with no gene match: 4. The CDR3 reads CASSLRTSGSSYNEQFF. In nucleotides, the CDR3 is TGTGCCAGCAGCTTACGGACTAGCGGAAGCTCCTACAATGAGCAGTTCTTC.

This clonotype showed up many times. The V gene is TRBV9, the J gene TRBJ2-4, with 8 bases matching TRBD2. The trim removed 4 bases at V and 9 bases at J, leaving 12 bases unmatched. CDR3 size: 15 residues. CDR1 is SGDLS and CDR2 is YYNGEE in the germline V gene. CDR3 protein: CASSPREGGGGIQYF. The CDR3 nucleotides are TGTGCCAGCAGCCCCCGGGAGGGGGGCGGGGGCATTCAGTACTTC.

The sample holds a few counts of this clonotype. The CDR3: CSARPGHLSGNTIYF. The CDR3 region has the DNA TGCAGTGCTAGGCCAGGACATCTCTCTGGAAACACCATATATTTT. This chain connects TRBV20-1 to TRBJ1-3, with D perhaps TRBD1 (5 bases). With 3 bases removed from V and 0 bases from J, the gap between germline ends came to 12 bases. The germline CDR1 and CDR2 sequences are DFQATT and SNEGSKA (reference sequence). The CDR3 has 15 residues.

This clonotype was found many times. The rearrangement joins TRBV12-3 or TRBV12-4 to TRBJ2-1; TRBD2 might be the D (5 bases). V was shortened by 5 bases and J by 10 bases, with 15 bases between the two germline ends. The CDR3 has 13 amino acids. The CDR3 DNA follows: TGTGCCAGCAGTCCTTTGTCCCCGGGGGAGCAGTTCTTC. This codes for CASSPLSPGEQFF.

This clonotype was found a few times. The J gene is TRBJ2-5, the V gene TRBV12-3 or TRBV12-4; 10 nucleotides align to TRBD2. The trim removed 5 bases at V and 0 bases at J, leaving 3 bases unmatched. The CDR3 is 15 amino acids. The CDR3 nucleotides are TGTGCCAGCAGTATGGGACTAGCGTACCAAGAGACCCAGTACTTC. Its translation is CASSMGLAYQETQYF.

This clonotype has a count of ten or more. The V call is TRBV28, the J call TRBJ2-7, with 8 positions matching TRBD1. J was trimmed by 4 bases and V by 10 bases; bases with no gene match: 6. The germline V gene encodes CDR1 MDHEN and CDR2 SYDVKM. The CDR3 has 12 residues. The CDR3 nucleotides are TGTGCCATCATGGGACAGGCGTACGAGCAGTACTTC. Residues: CAIMGQAYEQYF.

The chain recombines TRBV2 with TRBJ1-3, with no clear D. Germline CDR1 SNHLY, CDR2 FYNNEI. The V end was cut by 1 base, the J end by 4 bases, with 8 bases between. This CDR3 comprises 14 residues. CDR3 in DNA: TGTGCCAGCAGTGAAGACGTGGGGGGAAACACCATATATTTT. Translation: CASSEDVGGNTIYF.

The chain uses TRBV3-1 and TRBJ1-5; D gene ambiguous. The CDR3 has 14 amino acids. The germline V and J ends were trimmed by 0 bases and 10 bases, with 13 bases remaining between them. Germline values: CDR1 LGHDT, CDR2 YNNKEL (reference sequence). CDR3 in DNA: TGTGCCAGCAGCCAAGATCTCGCCCTCCGTCCCCAGCATTTT. Translation gives CASSQDLALRPQHF.

This clonotype has a count of ten or more. The chain recombines TRBV5-1 with TRBJ2-2; no clear D. The CDR3 length is 14 residues. Germline V gene sequence: CDR1 SGHRS, CDR2 YFSETQ. V was clipped by 5 bases and J by 1 base, with 9 bases between them. CDR3: CASSPGRNTGELFF. CDR3 bases: TGCGCCAGCAGTCCGGGCCGGAACACCGGGGAGCTGTTTTTT.

This clonotype was observed many times. J is TRBJ2-3 and V is TRBV7-3; 8 bases are a match to TRBD1. The CDR3 has 15 amino acids. V was clipped by 5 bases and J by 0 bases; unmatched bases: 4. In germline, CDR1 is SGHTA, CDR2 FQGTGA. For the CDR3, the DNA is TGTGCCAGCAGCCACACAGGGGGGAGCACAGATACGCAGTATTTT. Translation gives CASSHTGGSTDTQYF.

The rearrangement uses TRBV9 and TRBJ2-5; 11 positions match TRBD1. The germline CDR1 and CDR2 sequences are SGDLS and YYNGEE. The CDR3 covers 17 residues. The junction had 8 bases not matched to a gene; V was cut back by 2 bases and J by 2 bases. In DNA form, the CDR3 reads TGTGCCAGCAGCGTTCCTCTCCGGGACAGGGGGCAAGAGACCCAGTACTTC. The encoded protein is CASSVPLRDRGQETQYF.

Many counts were recorded for this clonotype. The rearrangement links TRBV7-8 to TRBJ2-3; D is unclear. Trimming shortened V by 3 bases and J by 6 bases, and 13 bases separated the two germline ends. Germline V gives CDR1 SGHVS, CDR2 FQNEAQ. This CDR3 contains 14 residues. CDR3 loop: CASSFSRVSDTQYF. Written as DNA, the CDR3 is TGTGCCAGCAGCTTTTCAAGGGTGTCCGATACGCAGTATTTT.

This clonotype has more than one count but fewer than ten. V usage is TRBV19 and J usage is TRBJ2-6; D is ambiguous. Looked up from germline, CDR1 is LNHDA and CDR2 is SQIVND (reference sequence). Trimming removed 3 bases at V and 0 bases at J, with 3 bases between. The CDR3 sequence is 14 residues long. The chain's CDR3 is CASSMTSGANVLTF. The CDR3 nucleotides are TGTGCCAGTAGTATGACCTCTGGGGCCAACGTCCTGACTTTC.

The chain is built from TRBV2 and TRBJ2-6, with D perhaps TRBD1 (6 bases). The length of the CDR3 is 16 residues. Germline-derived CDR1 and CDR2 are SNHLY and FYNNEI. Trimming left V 4 bases short and J 4 bases short, with 14 bases between. CDR3 protein: CASSVVQGRGANVLTF. The DNA for the CDR3 is TGTGCCAGCAGTGTCGTACAGGGTCGAGGGGCCAACGTCCTGACTTTC.

V gene TRBV25-1 combines with J gene TRBJ2-1; 12 bases are a match to TRBD2. Germline values: CDR1 MGHDK, CDR2 SYGVNS. The CDR3 has 13 amino acids. V lost 4 bases and J lost 16; bases outside the gene matches: 8. CDR3 loop: CASSGLAGAASFF. The DNA for the CDR3 is TGTGCCAGCAGTGGACTAGCGGGAGCCGCAAGTTTCTTC.

The chain joins TRBV6-6 to TRBJ2-5, with no clear D. The CDR3 covers 13 residues. Trimming left V 2 bases short and J 5 bases short, with 9 bases between. The germline CDR1 and CDR2 sequences are MNHNY and SVGAGI (reference sequence). The CDR3 spells CASSYHQRETQYF. CDR3 bases: TGTGCCAGCAGTTACCACCAGAGGGAGACCCAGTACTTC.

With respect to this clonotype: At one end, the junction sequence differs from germline, possibly due to a read error. CDR3 sequence (DNA): TGCAGTGCGACCCCGTGGAGCGGGAGGACCTACGAGCAGTGCTTC. This encodes CSATPWSGRTYEQCF. This sequence joins TRBV20-1 and TRBJ2-7, with 9 nucleotides matching TRBD2. Germline-derived CDR1 and CDR2 are DFQATT and SNEGSKA (reference sequence). The CDR3 has 15 amino acids.

The chain carries TRBV6-5 and TRBJ1-6; D may be TRBD1 (6 bases). Germline assignment: CDR1 MNHEY and CDR2 SVGAGI. V gave up 8 bases and J gave up 14 bases, with 22 bases separating them. This CDR3 is 14 amino acids long. The CDR3 here is CASRPTGSVGTLHF. In nucleotides, the CDR3 is TGTGCCAGCCGACCGACAGGCTCCGTGGGCACCCTCCACTTT.

This clonotype was seen repeatedly, ten times or more. The chain uses TRBV5-4 and TRBJ2-1, with 13 positions matching TRBD2. Germline V gene lookup returns CDR1 SGHNT and CDR2 YYREEE (reference sequence). The CDR3 is made up of 15 amino acids. V shed 4 bases and J 9 bases; nucleotides not matched to a gene: 7. CDR3 sequence: CASSLTSGGAGEQFF. The DNA of the CDR3 is TGTGCCAGCAGCCTAACTAGCGGGGGGGCTGGTGAGCAGTTCTTC.